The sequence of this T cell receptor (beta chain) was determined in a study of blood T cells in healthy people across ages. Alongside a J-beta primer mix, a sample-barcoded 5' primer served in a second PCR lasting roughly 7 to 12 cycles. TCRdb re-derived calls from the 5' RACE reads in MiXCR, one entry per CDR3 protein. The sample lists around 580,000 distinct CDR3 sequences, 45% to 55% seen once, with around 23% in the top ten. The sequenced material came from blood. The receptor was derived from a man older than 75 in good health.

The CDR3 DNA is TGTGCCAGCAGCCCCACCGGGACAGGGGCCTACAATGAGCAGTACTTC. Its translation: CASSPTGTGAYNEQYF. The J gene is TRBJ2-5, the V gene TRBV7-2, with 10 positions matching TRBD1. The germline V gene has CDR1 SGHTA and CDR2 FQGNSA. The CDR3 has 16 amino acids. J was trimmed by 11 bases and V by 5 bases; bases with no gene match: 17. The full variable domain, rest sourced from reference TRBV7-2 and TRBJ2-5, is GAGVSQSPSNKVTEKGKDVELRCDPISGHTALYWYRQSLGQGLEFLIYFQGNSAPDKSGLPSDRFSAERTGGSVSTLTIQRTQQEDSAVYLCASSPTGTGAYNEQYFGPGTRLLVL.